Described below is a single T cell receptor (beta chain) sequence and its context. The protocol was immunoSEQ multiplex PCR, while the TCRdb copy is restricted to in-frame clones and leaves out a portion. The data show around 60,000 clones, 90% to 95% seen once. The sample comes from a study of T cell responses to AZD1222 COVID-19 vaccine. Germline V gives CDR1 SGHTA, CDR2 FQGNSA. V gave up 8 bases and J gave up 7 bases, with 9 bases separating them. This CDR3 is 12 amino acids long. The specimen comprised peripheral blood, sampled 28 days after the second dose of the MenACWY control vaccine. The chain couples TRBV7-2 to TRBJ1-6; D gene ambiguous. This clonotype was sampled from an adult who received the MenACWY meningococcal vaccine as a control. The CDR3 DNA reads TGTGCCAGCCAGGCTAACAATTCACCCCTCCACTTT. Translated: CASQANNSPLHF.